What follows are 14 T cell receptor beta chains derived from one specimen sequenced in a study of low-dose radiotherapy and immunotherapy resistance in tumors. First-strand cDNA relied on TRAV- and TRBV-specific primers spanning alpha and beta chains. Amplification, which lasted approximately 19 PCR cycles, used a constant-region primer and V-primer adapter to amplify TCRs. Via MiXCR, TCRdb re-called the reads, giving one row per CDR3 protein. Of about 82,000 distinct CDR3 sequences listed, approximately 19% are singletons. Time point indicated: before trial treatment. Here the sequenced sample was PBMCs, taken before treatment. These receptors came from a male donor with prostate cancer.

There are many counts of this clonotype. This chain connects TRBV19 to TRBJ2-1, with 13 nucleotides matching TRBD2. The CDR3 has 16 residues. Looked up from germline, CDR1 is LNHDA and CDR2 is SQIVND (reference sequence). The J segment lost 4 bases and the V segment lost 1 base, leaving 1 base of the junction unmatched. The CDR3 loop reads CASSIGTSGGYNEQFF. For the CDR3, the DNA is TGTGCCAGTAGTATAGGGACTAGCGGGGGATACAATGAGCAGTTCTTC. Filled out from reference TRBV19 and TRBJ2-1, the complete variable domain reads DGGITQSPKYLFRKEGQNVTLSCEQNLNHDAMYWYRQDPGQGLRLIYYSQIVNDFQKGDIAEGYSVSREKKESFPLTVTSAQKNPTAFYLCASSIGTSGGYNEQFFGPGTRLTVL.

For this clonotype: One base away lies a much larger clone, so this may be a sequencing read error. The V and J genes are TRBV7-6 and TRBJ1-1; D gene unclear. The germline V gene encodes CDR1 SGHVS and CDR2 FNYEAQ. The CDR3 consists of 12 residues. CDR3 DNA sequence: TGTGCCAGCAGCTCAATAAATACTGAAGCTTTATTT. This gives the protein CASSSINTEALF.

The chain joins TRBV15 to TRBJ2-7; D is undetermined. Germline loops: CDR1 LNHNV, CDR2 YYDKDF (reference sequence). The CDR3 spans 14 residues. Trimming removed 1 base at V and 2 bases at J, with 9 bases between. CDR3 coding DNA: TGTGCCACCAGCAGAGGGGAAGGGCCCTACGAGCAGTACTTC. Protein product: CATSRGEGPYEQYF.

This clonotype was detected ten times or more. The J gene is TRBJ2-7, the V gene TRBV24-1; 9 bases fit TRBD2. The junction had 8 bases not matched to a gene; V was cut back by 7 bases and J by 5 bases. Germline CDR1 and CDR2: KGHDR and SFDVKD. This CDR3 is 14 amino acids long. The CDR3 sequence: CATRGSGGNDEQYF. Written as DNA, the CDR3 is TGTGCCACCAGAGGGAGCGGGGGGAATGACGAGCAGTACTTC.

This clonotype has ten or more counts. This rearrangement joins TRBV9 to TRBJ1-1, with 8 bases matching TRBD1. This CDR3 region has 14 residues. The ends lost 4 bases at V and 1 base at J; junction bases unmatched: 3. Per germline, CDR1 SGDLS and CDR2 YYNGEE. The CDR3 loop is CASSFGQGNTEAFF. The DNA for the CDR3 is TGTGCCAGCAGCTTTGGACAGGGGAACACTGAAGCTTTCTTT. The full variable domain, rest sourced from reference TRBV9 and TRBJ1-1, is DSGVTQTPKHLITATGQRVTLRCSPRSGDLSVYWYQQSLDQGLQFLIQYYNGEERAKGNILERFSAQQFPDLHSELNLSSLELGDSALYFCASSFGQGNTEAFFGQGTRLTVV.

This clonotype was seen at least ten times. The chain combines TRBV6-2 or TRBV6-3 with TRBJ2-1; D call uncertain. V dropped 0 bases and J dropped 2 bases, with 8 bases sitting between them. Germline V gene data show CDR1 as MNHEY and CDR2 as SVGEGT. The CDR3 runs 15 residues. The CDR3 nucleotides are TGTGCCAGCAGTTACTCGTCGGAACCCTACAATGAGCAGTTCTTC. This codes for CASSYSSEPYNEQFF.

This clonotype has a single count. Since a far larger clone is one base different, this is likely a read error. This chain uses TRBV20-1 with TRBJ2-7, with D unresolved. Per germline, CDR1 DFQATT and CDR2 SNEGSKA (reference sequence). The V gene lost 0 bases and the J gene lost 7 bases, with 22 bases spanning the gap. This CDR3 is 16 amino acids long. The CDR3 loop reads CSARDGTGLPYNEQYF. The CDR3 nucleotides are TGCAGTGCTAGAGATGGTACGGGTTTACCCTACAATGAGCAGTACTTC.

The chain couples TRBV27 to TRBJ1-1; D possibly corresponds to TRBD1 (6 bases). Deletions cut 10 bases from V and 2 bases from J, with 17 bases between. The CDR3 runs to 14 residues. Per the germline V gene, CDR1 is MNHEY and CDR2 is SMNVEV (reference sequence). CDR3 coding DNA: TGTGCCACCAGAATGGGACACACTAACACTGAAGCTTTCTTT. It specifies CATRMGHTNTEAFF.

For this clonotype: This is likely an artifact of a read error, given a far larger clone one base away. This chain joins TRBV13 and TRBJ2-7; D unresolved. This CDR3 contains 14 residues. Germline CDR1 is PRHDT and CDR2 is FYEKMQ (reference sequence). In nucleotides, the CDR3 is TGTGCCAGCAGGAGCCCCGATGGCCCCTACGATCAGTACTTC. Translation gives CASRSPDGPYDQYF.

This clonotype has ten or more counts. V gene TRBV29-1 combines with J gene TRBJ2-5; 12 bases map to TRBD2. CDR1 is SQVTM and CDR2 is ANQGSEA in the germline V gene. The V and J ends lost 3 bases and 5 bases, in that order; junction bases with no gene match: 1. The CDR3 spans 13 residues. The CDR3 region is CSVETSGSETQYF. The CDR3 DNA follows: TGCAGCGTTGAGACTAGCGGGAGTGAGACCCAGTACTTC.

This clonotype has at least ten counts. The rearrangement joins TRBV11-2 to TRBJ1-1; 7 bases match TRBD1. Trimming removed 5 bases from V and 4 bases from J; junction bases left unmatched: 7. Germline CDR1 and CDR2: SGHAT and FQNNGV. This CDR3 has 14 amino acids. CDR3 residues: CASSPRTGATEAFF. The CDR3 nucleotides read TGTGCCAGCAGCCCAAGGACAGGTGCCACTGAAGCTTTCTTT.

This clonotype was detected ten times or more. CDR3: CAWSQPPPGTGTTNYGYTF. The CDR3 DNA reads as TGTGCCTGGAGTCAGCCACCCCCCGGGACAGGGACCACTAACTATGGCTACACCTTC. The chain links TRBV30 to TRBJ1-2; 9 nucleotides agree with TRBD1. Germline V gene lookup returns CDR1 GTSNPN and CDR2 SVGIG (reference sequence). J lost 0 bases, V lost 2 bases, and 16 bases had no gene match. The CDR3 is 19 residues long.

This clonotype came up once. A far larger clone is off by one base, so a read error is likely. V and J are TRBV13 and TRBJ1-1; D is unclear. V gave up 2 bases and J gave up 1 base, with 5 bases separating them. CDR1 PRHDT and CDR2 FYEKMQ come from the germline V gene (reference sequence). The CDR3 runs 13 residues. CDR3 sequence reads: CASSLIANTEAFF. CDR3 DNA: TGTGCCAGCAGCTTAATAGCGAACACTGAAGCTTTCTTT.

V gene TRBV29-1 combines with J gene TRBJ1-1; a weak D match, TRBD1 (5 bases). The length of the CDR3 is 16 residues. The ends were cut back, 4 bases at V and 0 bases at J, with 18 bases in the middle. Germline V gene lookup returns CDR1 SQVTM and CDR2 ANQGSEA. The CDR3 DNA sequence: TGCAGCGTTGTAGGTCGGGGGGAAGGAATGAACACTGAAGCTTTCTTT. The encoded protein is CSVVGRGEGMNTEAFF.